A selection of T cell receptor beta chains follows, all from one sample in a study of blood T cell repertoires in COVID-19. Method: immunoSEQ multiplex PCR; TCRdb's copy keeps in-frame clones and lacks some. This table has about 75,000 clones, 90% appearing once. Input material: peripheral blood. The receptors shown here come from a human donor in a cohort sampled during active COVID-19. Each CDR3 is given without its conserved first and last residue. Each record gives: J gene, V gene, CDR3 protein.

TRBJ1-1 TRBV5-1 ASSLDGTSTEAF
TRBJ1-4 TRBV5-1 ASSLYPVDATNEKLF
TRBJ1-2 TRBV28 ASSQTGQGNYVGYT
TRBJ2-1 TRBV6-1 ASSERKQGWYEQF
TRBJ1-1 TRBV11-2 ASSLTENTEAF
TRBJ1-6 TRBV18 ASSPRQVYNSPLH
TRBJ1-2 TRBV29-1 SVEDALTRYSYGYT
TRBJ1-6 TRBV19 ASSIGGYLSPLH
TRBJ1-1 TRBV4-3 ASSQDPGRGTEAF
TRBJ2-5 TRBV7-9 ASSPDKGWQETQY
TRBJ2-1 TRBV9 ASSVVAGDNEQF
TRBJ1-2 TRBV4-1 ASSQDQGTYGYT
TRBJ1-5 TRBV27 ASSVRTGNQPQH
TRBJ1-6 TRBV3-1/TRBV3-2 ASSQATGGNSPLH
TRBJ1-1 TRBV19 AIKSKGGALINTEAF
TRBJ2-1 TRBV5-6 ASGTRGHNEQF